This T cell receptor (beta chain) appears in the sequencing data of a study of blood T cell repertoires in COVID-19. About the research overall: Collection of acute and convalescent COVID-19 samples took place in the United States, Italy and Spain. The analysed material was cDNA or gDNA that came from T cells, B-cell-depleted T cells, or PBMCs.

The CDR3 has 13 residues. V was clipped by 4 bases and J by 1 base, with 5 bases between them. Germline assignment: CDR1 KGHSH and CDR2 LQKENI. Original analysis: For nucleated cells, counts were estimated from reference gene primer amplification. Clones were read by immunoSEQ multiplex PCR, and TCRdb kept only the in-frame ones, dropping some. Clone size and V and J calls were adopted from that table, with D and trimming inferred from the DNA. The sample gives fewer than 30,000 clones, around 96% of which show up once; 4% is in the top ten. This clonotype was obtained from a human donor with active COVID-19. The donor label of this sample is uncertain. This chain joins TRBV18 and TRBJ1-5; D call uncertain. The sample taken for sequencing was peripheral blood. The CDR3 DNA reads as TGTGCCAGCTCACTACAAAGCAATCAGCCCCAGCATTTT. It translates to CASSLQSNQPQHF.